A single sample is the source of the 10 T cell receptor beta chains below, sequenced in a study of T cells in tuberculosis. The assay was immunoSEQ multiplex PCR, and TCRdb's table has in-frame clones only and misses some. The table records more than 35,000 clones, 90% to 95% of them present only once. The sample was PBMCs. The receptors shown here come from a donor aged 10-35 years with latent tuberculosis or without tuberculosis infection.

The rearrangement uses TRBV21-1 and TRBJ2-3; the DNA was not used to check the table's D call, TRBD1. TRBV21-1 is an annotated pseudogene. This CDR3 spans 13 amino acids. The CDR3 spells CASNEGGGDTQYF. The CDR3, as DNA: TGTGCCAGCAACGAAGGGGGCGGTGATACGCAGTATTTT.

CDR3 sequence (DNA): TGTGCCAGCAGCTTGGACGGGTCCTACGAGCAGTACTTC. Translation gives CASSLDGSYEQYF. The V gene is TRBV5-6, the J gene TRBJ2-7; D is unclear. This CDR3 has 13 residues. V lost 0 bases and J lost 1, with 5 bases in between. Germline V gives CDR1 SGHDT, CDR2 YYEEEE.

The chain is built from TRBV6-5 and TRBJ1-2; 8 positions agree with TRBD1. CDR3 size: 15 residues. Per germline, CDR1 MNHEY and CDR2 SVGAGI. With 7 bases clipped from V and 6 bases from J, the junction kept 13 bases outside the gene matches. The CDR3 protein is CASIDVMDRADGYTF. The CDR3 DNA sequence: TGTGCCAGCATCGACGTCATGGACAGGGCGGATGGCTACACCTTC.

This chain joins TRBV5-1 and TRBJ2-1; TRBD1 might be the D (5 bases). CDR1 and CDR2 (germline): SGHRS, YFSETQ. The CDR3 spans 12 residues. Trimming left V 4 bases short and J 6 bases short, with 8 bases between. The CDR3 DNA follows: TGCGCCAGCAGCCTGACAGTCAATGAGCAGTTCTTC. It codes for CASSLTVNEQFF.

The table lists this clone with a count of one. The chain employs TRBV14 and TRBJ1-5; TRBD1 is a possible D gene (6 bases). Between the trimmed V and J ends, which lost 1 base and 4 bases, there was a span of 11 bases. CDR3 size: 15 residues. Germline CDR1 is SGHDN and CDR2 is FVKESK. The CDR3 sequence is CASSQGGRGNQPQHF. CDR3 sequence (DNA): TGTGCCAGCAGCCAAGGGGGGCGGGGGAATCAGCCCCAGCATTTT.

The CDR3 protein is CASSVDREVHEQYF. For the CDR3, the DNA is TGTGCCAGCAGTGTGGACAGGGAGGTCCACGAGCAGTACTTC. This rearrangement joins TRBV7-9 to TRBJ2-7; 8 positions agree with TRBD1. Trimming cost V 6 bases and J 5 bases; bases outside gene matches: 9. The CDR3 is made up of 14 amino acids. Germline V gene lookup returns CDR1 SEHNR and CDR2 FQNEAQ (reference sequence).

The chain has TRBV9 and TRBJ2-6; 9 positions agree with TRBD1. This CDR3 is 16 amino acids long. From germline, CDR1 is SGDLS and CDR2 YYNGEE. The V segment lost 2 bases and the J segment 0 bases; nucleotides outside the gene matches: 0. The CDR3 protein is CASSVTGGSGANVLTF. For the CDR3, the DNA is TGTGCCAGCAGCGTGACAGGGGGCTCTGGGGCCAACGTCCTGACTTTC.

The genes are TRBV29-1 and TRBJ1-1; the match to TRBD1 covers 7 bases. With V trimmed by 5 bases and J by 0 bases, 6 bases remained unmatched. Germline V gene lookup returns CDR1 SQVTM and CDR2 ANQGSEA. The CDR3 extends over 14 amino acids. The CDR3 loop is CSVNRGSVNTEAFF. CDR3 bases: TGCAGCGTTAACAGGGGCAGCGTGAACACTGAAGCTTTCTTT.

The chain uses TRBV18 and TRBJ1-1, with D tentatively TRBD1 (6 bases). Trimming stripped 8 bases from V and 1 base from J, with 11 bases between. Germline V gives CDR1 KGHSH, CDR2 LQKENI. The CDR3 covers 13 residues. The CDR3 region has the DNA TGTGCCAGCACCCAACAGGGGAACACTGAAGCTTTCTTT. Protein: CASTQQGNTEAFF.

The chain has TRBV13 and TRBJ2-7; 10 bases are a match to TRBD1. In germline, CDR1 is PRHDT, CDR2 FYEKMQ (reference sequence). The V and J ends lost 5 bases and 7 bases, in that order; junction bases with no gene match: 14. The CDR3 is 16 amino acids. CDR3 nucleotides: TGTGCCAGCAGCGTGAGGACAGGGGGGCTAGACCTAGAGCAGTACTTC. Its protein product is CASSVRTGGLDLEQYF.